This T cell receptor beta chain was found in a study of T cell responses to AZD1222 COVID-19 vaccine. Findings and limits, study-wide: Two doses of AZD1222 preceded a rise in Spike-specific TCR breadth and depth. Repertoires were obtained only post-peak T cell response.

Measured with immunoSEQ multiplex PCR; TCRdb has only the in-frame clones, and not every one. The data hold some 110,000 clones, with about 89% observed a single time. Note on this clone: Its antigen is unidentified.

Germline V CDR1 and CDR2: SGHRS, YFSETQ. The V end lost 1 base, the J end lost 0 bases, and 8 bases lay between the germline ends. The CDR3 runs to 16 residues. The sample consisted of peripheral blood, taken on day 0 of AZD1222 vaccination. The clonotype was recovered from an adult in good health. The chain employs TRBV5-1 and TRBJ2-6; no clear D. DNA for the CDR3: TGCGCCAGCAGCTTGCAGTGGAGCTCTGGGGCCAACGTCCTGACTTTC. Protein sequence: CASSLQWSSGANVLTF.